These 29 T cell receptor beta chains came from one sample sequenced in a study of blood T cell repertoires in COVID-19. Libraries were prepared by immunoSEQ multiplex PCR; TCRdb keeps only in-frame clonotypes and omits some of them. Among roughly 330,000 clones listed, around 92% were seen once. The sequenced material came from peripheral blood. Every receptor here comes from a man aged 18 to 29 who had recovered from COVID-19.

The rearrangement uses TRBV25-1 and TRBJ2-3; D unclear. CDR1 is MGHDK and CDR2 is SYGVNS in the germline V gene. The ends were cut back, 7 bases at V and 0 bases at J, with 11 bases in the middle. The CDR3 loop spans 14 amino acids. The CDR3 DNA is TGTGCCAGCACCGACTCGGCTAGCACAGATACGCAGTATTTT. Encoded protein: CASTDSASTDTQYF.

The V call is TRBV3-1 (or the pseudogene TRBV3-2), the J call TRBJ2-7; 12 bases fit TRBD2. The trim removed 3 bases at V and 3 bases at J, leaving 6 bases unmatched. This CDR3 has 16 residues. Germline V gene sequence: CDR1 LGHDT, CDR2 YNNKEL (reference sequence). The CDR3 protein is CASSHTSGRPFYEQYF. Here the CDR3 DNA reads TGTGCCAGCAGCCATACTAGCGGGAGGCCCTTCTACGAGCAGTACTTC.

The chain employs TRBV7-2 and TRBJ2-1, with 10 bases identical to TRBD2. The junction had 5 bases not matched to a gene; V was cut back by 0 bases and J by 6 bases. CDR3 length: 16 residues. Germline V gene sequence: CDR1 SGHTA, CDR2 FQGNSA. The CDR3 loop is CASSLASSGRVNEQFF. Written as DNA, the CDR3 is TGTGCCAGCAGCTTAGCGTCAAGCGGGAGGGTCAATGAGCAGTTCTTC.

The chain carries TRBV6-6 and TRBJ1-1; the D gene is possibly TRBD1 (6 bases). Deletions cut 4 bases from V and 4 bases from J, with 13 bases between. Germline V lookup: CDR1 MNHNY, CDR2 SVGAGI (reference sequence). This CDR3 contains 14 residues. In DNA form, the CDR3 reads TGTGCCAGCAGTTCCTCACAGGGCTTCACTGAAGCTTTCTTT. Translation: CASSSSQGFTEAFF.

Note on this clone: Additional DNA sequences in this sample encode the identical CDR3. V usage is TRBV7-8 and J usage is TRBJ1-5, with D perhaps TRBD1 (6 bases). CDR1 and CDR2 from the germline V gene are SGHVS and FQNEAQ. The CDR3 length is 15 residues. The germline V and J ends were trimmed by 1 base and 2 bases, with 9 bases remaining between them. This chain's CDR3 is CASSLEGGGNQPQHF. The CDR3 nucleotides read TGTGCCAGCAGCTTAGAAGGGGGTGGCAATCAGCCCCAGCATTTT.

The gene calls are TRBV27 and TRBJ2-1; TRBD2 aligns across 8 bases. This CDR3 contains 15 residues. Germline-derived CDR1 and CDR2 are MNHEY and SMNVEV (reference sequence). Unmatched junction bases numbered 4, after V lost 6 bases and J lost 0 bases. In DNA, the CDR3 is TGTGCCAGCAGGACTAGCGAAAGCTCCTACAATGAGCAGTTCTTC. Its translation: CASRTSESSYNEQFF.

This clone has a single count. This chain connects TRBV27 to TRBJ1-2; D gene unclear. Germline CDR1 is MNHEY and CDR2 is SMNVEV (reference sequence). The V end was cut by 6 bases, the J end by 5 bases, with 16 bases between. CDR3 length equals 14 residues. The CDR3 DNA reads TGTGCCAGCAGCCCTATCGTAGCTGCGTATGGCTACACCTTC. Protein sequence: CASSPIVAAYGYTF.

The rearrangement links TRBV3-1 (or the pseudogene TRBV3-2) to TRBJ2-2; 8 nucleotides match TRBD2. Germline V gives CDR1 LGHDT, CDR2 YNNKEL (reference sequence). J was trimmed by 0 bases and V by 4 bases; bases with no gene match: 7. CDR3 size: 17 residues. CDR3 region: CASSRPLADTNTGELFF. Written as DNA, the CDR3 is TGTGCCAGCAGCCGCCCACTAGCGGACACGAACACCGGGGAGCTGTTTTTT.

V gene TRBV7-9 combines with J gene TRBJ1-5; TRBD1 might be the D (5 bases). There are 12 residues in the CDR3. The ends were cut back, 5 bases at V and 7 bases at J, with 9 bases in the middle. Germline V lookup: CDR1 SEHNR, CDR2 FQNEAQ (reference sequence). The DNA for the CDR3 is TGTGCCAGCAGCGACGGGGGGCAGCCCCAGCATTTT. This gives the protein CASSDGGQPQHF.

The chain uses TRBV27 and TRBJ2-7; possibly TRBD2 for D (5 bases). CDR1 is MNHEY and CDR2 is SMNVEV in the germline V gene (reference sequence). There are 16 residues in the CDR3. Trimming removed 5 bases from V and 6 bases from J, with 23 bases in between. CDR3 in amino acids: CASSNGGRDSEGEQYF. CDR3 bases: TGTGCCAGCAGTAATGGAGGCCGAGACTCGGAAGGCGAGCAGTACTTC.

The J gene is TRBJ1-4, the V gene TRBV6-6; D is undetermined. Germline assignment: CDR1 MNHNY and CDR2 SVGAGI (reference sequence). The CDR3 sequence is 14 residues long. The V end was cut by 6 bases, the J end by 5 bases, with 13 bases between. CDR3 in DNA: TGTGCCAGCAGCTCACCCGGTTTCAATGAAAAACTGTTTTTT. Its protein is CASSSPGFNEKLFF.

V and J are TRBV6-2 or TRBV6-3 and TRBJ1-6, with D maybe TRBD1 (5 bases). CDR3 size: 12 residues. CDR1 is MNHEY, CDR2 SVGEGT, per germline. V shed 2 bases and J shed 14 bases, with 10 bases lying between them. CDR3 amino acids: CASSYLGDSLHF. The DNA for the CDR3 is TGTGCCAGCAGTTACCTTGGGGACTCCCTCCACTTT.

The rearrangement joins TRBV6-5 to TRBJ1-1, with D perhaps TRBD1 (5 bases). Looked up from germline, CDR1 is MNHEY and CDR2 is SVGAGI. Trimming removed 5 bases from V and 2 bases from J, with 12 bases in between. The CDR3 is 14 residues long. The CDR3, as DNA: TGTGCCAGCAGTCCCTCTGGACACAACACTGAAGCTTTCTTT. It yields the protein CASSPSGHNTEAFF.

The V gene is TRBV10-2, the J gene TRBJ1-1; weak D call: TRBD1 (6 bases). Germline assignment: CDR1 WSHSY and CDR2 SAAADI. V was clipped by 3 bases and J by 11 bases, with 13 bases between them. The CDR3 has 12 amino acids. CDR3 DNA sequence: TGCGCCAGCAGTGAACGCAGGGGTCATGCTTTCTTT. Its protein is CASSERRGHAFF.

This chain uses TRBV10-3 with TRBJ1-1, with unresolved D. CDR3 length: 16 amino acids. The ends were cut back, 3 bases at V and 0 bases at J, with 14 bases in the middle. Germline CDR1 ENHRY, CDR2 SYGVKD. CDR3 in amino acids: CAISESLGGLNTEAFF. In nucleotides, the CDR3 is TGTGCCATCAGTGAATCCTTGGGAGGGTTGAACACTGAAGCTTTCTTT.

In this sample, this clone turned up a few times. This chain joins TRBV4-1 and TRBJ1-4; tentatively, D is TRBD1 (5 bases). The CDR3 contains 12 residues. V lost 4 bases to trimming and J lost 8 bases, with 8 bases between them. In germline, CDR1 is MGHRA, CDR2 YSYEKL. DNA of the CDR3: TGCGCCAGCAGCCTGGGGGGGGAAAAACTGTTTTTT. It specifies CASSLGGEKLFF.

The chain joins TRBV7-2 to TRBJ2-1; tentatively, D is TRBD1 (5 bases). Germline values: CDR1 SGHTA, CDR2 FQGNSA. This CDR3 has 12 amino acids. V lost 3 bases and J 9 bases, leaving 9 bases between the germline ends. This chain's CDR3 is CASSLGRSEQFF. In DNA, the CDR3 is TGTGCCAGCAGCTTGGGGCGGAGTGAGCAGTTCTTC.

CDR3 loop: CASSGLYNEQFF. In nucleotides, the CDR3 is TGTGCCAGCAGCGGACTCTACAATGAGCAGTTCTTC. The chain recombines TRBV7-9 with TRBJ2-1; a possible D gene is TRBD2 (5 bases). Germline values: CDR1 SEHNR, CDR2 FQNEAQ (reference sequence). V gave up 5 bases and J gave up 3 bases, with 5 bases separating them. CDR3 length: 12 residues.

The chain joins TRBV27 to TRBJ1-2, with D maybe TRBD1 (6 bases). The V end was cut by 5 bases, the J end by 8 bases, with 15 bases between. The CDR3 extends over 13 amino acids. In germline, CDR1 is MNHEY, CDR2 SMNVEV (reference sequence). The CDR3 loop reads CASSPGTGRGYTF. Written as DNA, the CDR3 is TGTGCCAGCAGTCCCGGAACAGGGCGAGGCTACACCTTC.

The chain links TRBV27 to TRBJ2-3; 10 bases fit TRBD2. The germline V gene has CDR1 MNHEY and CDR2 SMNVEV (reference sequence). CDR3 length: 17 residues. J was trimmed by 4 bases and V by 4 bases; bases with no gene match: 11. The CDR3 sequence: CASSSEIRLAGADTQYF. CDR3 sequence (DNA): TGTGCCAGCAGTTCCGAAATCCGGCTAGCGGGGGCAGATACGCAGTATTTT.

DNA of the CDR3: TGTGCCATCAGTGAGGACAGGGACTATGGCTACACCTTC. Protein: CAISEDRDYGYTF. J is TRBJ1-2 and V is TRBV10-3, with 7 positions matching TRBD1. This CDR3 comprises 13 residues. Germline CDR1 reads ENHRY; CDR2 reads SYGVKD. Unmatched junction bases numbered 0, after V lost 2 bases and J lost 3 bases.

The CDR3 protein is CASSVGLVSEQFF. CDR3 bases: TGTGCCAGCAGCGTCGGACTAGTCAGTGAGCAGTTCTTC. This sequence joins TRBV9 and TRBJ2-1; 7 nucleotides agree with TRBD2. Germline CDR1 is SGDLS and CDR2 is YYNGEE. The CDR3 is made up of 13 amino acids. With V trimmed by 2 bases and J by 9 bases, 5 bases remained unmatched.

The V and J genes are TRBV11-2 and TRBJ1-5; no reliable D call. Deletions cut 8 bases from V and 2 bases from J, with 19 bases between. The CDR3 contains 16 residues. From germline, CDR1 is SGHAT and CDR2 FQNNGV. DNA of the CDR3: TGTGCCAGCGGACCCCGGGAGGGAGACCGCAATCAGCCCCAGCATTTT. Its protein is CASGPREGDRNQPQHF.

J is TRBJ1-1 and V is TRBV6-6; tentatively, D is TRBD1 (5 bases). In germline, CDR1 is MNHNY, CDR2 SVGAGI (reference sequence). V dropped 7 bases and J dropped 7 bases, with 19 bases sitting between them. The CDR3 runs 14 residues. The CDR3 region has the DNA TGTGCCAGCACCCACTTGGGGGGTCTCATTGAAGCTTTCTTT. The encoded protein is CASTHLGGLIEAFF.

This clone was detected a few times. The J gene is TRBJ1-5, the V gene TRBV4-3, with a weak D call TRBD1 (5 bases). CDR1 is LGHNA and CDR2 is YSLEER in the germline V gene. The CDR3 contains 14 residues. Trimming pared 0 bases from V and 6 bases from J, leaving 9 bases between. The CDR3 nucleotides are TGCGCCAGCAGCCAAGATCGGCAGGGTCAGCCCCAGCATTTT. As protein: CASSQDRQGQPQHF.

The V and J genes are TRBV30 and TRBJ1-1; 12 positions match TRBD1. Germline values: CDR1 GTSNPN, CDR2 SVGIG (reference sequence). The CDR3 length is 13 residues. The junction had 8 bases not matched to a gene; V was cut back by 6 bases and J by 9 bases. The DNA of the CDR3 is TGTGCCTGTACTACGGGACAGGGGGCTAAAGCTTTCTTT. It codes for CACTTGQGAKAFF.

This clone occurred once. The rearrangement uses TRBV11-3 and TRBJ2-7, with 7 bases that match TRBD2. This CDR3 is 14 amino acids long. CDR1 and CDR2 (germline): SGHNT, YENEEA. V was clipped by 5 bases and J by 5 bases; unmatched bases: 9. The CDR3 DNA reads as TGTGCCAGCAGCATTTGGGGGGGGATGAACGAGCAGTACTTC. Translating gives CASSIWGGMNEQYF.

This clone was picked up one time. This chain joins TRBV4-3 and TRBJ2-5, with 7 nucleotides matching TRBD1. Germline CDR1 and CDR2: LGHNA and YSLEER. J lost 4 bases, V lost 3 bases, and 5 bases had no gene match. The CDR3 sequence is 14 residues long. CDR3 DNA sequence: TGCGCCAGCAGCCAGCGACAGGGCCCAGAGACCCAGTACTTC. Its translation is CASSQRQGPETQYF.

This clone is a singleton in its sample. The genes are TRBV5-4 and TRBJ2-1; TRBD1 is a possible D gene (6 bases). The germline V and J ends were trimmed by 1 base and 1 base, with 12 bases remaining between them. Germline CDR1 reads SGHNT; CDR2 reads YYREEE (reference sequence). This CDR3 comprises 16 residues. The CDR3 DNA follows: TGTGCCAGCAGCTTGTCGGGCAGGGGATCCTACAATGAGCAGTTCTTC. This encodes CASSLSGRGSYNEQFF. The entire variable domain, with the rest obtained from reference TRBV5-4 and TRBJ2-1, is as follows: ETGVTQSPTHLIKTRGQQVTLRCSSQSGHNTVSWYQQALGQGPQFIFQYYREEENGRGNFPPRFSGLQFPNYSSELNVNALELDDSALYLCASSLSGRGSYNEQFFGPGTRLTVL.